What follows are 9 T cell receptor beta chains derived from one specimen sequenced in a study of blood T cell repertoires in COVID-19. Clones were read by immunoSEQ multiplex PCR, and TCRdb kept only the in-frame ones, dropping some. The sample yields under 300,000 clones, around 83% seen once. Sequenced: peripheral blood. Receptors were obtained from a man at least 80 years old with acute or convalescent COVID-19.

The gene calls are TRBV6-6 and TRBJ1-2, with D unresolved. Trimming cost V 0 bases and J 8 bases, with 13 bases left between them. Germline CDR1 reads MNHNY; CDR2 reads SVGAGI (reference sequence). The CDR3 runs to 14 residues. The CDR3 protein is CASSYSSGINGYTF. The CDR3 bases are TGTGCCAGCAGTTACTCGAGCGGGATTAACGGCTACACCTTC.

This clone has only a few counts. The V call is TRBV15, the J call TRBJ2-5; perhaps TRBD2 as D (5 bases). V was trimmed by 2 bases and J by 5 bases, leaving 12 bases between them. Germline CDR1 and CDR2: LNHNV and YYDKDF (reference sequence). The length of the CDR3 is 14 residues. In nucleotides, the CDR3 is TGTGCCACCAGCAGAAATCTAGCCGGGGAGACCCAGTACTTC. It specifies CATSRNLAGETQYF. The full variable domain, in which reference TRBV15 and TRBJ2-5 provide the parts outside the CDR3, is DAMVIQNPRYQVTQFGKPVTLSCSQTLNHNVMYWYQQKSSQAPKLLFHYYDKDFNNEADTPDNFQSRRPNTSFCFLDIRSPGLGDTAMYLCATSRNLAGETQYFGPGTRLLVL.

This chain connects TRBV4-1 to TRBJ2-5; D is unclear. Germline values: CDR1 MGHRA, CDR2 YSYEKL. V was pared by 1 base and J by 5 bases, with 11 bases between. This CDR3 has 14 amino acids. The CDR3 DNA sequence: TGCGCCAGCAGCCAAGTTGGTCTGAGGGAGACCCAGTACTTC. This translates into CASSQVGLRETQYF.

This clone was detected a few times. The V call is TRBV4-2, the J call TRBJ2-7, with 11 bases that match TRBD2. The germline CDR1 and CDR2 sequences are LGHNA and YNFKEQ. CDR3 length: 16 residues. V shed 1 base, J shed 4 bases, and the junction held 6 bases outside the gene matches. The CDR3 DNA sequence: TGTGCCAGCAGCCAAGTCTCGACTAGCGGGGATTACGAGCAGTACTTC. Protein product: CASSQVSTSGDYEQYF.

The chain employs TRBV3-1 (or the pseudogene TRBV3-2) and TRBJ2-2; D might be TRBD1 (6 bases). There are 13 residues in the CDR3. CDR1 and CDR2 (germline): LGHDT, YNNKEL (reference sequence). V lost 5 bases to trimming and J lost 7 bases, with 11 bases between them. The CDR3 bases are TGTGCCAGCAGCAAACAGGGTATCGGGGAGCTGTTTTTT. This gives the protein CASSKQGIGELFF.

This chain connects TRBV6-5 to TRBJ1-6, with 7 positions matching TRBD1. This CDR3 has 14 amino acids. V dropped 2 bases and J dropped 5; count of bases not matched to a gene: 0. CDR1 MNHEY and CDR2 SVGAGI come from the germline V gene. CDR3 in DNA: TGTGCCAGCAGTTACGGGACAGATAATTCACCCCTCCACTTT. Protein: CASSYGTDNSPLHF.

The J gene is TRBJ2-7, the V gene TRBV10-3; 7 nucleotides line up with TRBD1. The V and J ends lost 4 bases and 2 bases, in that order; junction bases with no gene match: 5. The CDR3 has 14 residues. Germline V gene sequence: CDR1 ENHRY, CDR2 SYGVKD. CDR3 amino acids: CAISVGQGAYEQYF. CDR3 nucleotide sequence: TGTGCCATCAGTGTGGGGCAGGGGGCCTACGAGCAGTACTTC.

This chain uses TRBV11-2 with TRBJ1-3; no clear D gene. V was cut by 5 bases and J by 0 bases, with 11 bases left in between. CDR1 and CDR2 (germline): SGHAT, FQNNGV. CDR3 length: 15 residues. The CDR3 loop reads CASSPGPVSGNTIYF. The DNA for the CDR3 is TGTGCCAGCAGCCCTGGGCCAGTCTCTGGAAACACCATATATTTT.

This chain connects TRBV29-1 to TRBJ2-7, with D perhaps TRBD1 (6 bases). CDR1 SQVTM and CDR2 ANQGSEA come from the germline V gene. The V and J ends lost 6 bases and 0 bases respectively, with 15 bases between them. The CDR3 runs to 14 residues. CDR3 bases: TGCAGCGTCGCCGACAGGCAAAGCTCCTACGAGCAGTACTTC. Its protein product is CSVADRQSSYEQYF.